Listed below are T cell receptor beta chains from one sample, sequenced in a study of blood T cells in healthy people across ages. TCRdb called the 5' RACE reads again in MiXCR, with one record for every CDR3 protein. The repertoire holds 500,000 to 600,000 distinct CDR3 sequences, with 27% as singletons. Sequencing used blood. The receptors come from a woman in her 70s in good health. Each CDR3 is given with its conserved first and last residue. A D gene is named only where the DNA matches it firmly. For some rows the clone size is stated as once, few or many, or as a class when expanded; others skip it.

cdr3_nt | cdr3_aa | d_call | j_call | v_call | clone_size
TGTGCCATCAGTGAGTCGACGGGTCCCAGCACAGATACGCAGTATTTT | CAISESTGPSTDTQYF | . | TRBJ2-3 | TRBV10-3 | .
TGCGCCAGCAGCCAAGGTAGCGGGGTGCGAGAGACCCAGTACTTC | CASSQGSGVRETQYF | TRBD2 | TRBJ2-5 | TRBV4-1 | .
TGTGCCAGCAGCTTGGGCGGGGGGGCCAGGAATGGGCAGTTCTTC | CASSLGGGARNGQFF | TRBD2 | TRBJ2-1 | TRBV7-2 | .
TGTGCCAGCAGCGTAGGGACTAGCGGGGTAGATACGCAGTATTTT | CASSVGTSGVDTQYF | TRBD2 | TRBJ2-3 | TRBV9 | few
TGCAGCGTTGGAGGGTTCGGAGCCAAAAACATTCAGTACTTC | CSVGGFGAKNIQYF | . | TRBJ2-4 | TRBV29-1 | .
TGTGCCAGCAGCCCCCAGACTGGGGGCACCTACGAGCAGTACTTC | CASSPQTGGTYEQYF | . | TRBJ2-7 | TRBV7-2 | .
TGTGCCAGCAGTAAAGAGATGGGGGCAGATACGCAGTATTTT | CASSKEMGADTQYF | . | TRBJ2-3 | TRBV2 | few
TGTGCCAGCAGCCAAGGGCCCCAAAGCAAAAACATTCAGTACTTC | CASSQGPQSKNIQYF | . | TRBJ2-4 | TRBV4-2 | few
TGTGCCAGCAGCCAACTCGACAGGGGCAATGAGCAGTTCTTC | CASSQLDRGNEQFF | TRBD1 | TRBJ2-1 | TRBV4-2 | many
TGTGCCAGCAGTGAAGAGGCCACCGCGGGGAACGAGCAGTACTTC | CASSEEATAGNEQYF | . | TRBJ2-7 | TRBV2 | .
TGTGCCAGCAGCTTATCAGGACTAGTATACGCAGATACGCAGTATTTT | CASSLSGLVYADTQYF | TRBD2 | TRBJ2-3 | TRBV7-3 | .
TGCAGTGCTAGCCCCGGAGGGGGCCCTGTCGAGCAGTACTTC | CSASPGGGPVEQYF | . | TRBJ2-7 | TRBV20-1 | few
TGTGCCAGCAGAGAGGTCTCCTACGAGCAGTACTTC | CASREVSYEQYF | . | TRBJ2-7 | TRBV6-6 | .
TGTGCCAGCAGCGTGGGACTAGCGGGGGATGAGCAGTTCTTC | CASSVGLAGDEQFF | TRBD2 | TRBJ2-1 | TRBV13 | .
TGTGCCAGCAGCAAAGCAGGGAGGGGGCGAAACAATGAGCAGTTCTTC | CASSKAGRGRNNEQFF | . | TRBJ2-1 | TRBV21-1 | few
TGTGCCAGCAGCCTCCGGAGCCAGGGGAACACCATATATTTT | CASSLRSQGNTIYF | . | TRBJ1-3 | TRBV6-5 | .
TGTGCCAGCAGTTCCAAGCCCTACCCGACTAGCGGGGGGGCAGAGCAGTTCTTC | CASSSKPYPTSGGAEQFF | TRBD2 | TRBJ2-1 | TRBV6-5 | .
TGTGCCAGCGACAGGGGTCTGAACACTGAAGCTTTCTTT | CASDRGLNTEAFF | TRBD1 | TRBJ1-1 | TRBV2 | .
TGTGCCAGCAACCCACGGGGTGACCACTTTAATTCACCCCTCCACTTT | CASNPRGDHFNSPLHF | . | TRBJ1-6 | TRBV9 | few
TGTGCCAGCTCACCACAGTACCAAGAGACCCAGTACTTC | CASSPQYQETQYF | . | TRBJ2-5 | TRBV18 | .
TGCAGTGCTAGCGGACTAGCGGGTTACAATGAGCAGTTCTTC | CSASGLAGYNEQFF | TRBD2 | TRBJ2-1 | TRBV20-1 | .
TGTGCCAGCAGCATCGGGACAGGATCCTACGAGCAGTACTTC | CASSIGTGSYEQYF | TRBD1 | TRBJ2-7 | TRBV5-5 | few
TGTGCCATCAGCGCCCAGGGGGCAGATACGCAGTATTTT | CAISAQGADTQYF | TRBD1 | TRBJ2-3 | TRBV10-3 | .
TGCGCCAGCAGTCATTCTTCCCGGATAAGACAGGGGCGGAGAAAAGTAGCGTTTTTT | CASSHSSRIRQGRRKVAFF | TRBD1 | TRBJ1-4 | TRBV23-1 | few
TGTGCCAGCAGCCCTTGGGACAGGAACGCTATTGGCTACACCTTC | CASSPWDRNAIGYTF | TRBD1 | TRBJ1-2 | TRBV9 | .
TGCGCCAGCAGCCAAGGACTAGCGGGGGGAAGCACAGATACGCAGTATTTT | CASSQGLAGGSTDTQYF | TRBD2 | TRBJ2-3 | TRBV4-1 | .
TGTGCCAGCAGCGCCCGGGGTGGGGGCCTCAAGACCCAGTACTTC | CASSARGGGLKTQYF | . | TRBJ2-5 | TRBV21-1 | .
TGCGCCAGCAGCACCCCGCAGGGGGGGATCTCCTACGAGCAGTACTTC | CASSTPQGGISYEQYF | . | TRBJ2-7 | TRBV5-1 | few
TGCAGTGCTAGAGAAAGAGTAGAGGGTGAAAAACTGTTTTTT | CSARERVEGEKLFF | . | TRBJ1-4 | TRBV20-1 | few
TGTGCCAGCAGCCCCTCGTCGGGCTTCAACAATGAGCAGTTCTTC | CASSPSSGFNNEQFF | . | TRBJ2-1 | TRBV11-2 | few
TGTGCCAGCAGCCTTGGGGGGCTAGCGGAAGAGACCCAGTACTTC | CASSLGGLAEETQYF | . | TRBJ2-5 | TRBV7-2 | few
TGTGCCAGCTCACCACCTGGGGAGACTGAAGCTTTCTTT | CASSPPGETEAFF | . | TRBJ1-1 | TRBV18 | few
TGTGCCAGCAGTTACTCGACGGCGGCTGAAGCTTTCTTT | CASSYSTAAEAFF | . | TRBJ1-1 | TRBV6-2/TRBV6-3 | few
TGTGCCATCAGTTCCGGGGGATCTTCCTCTGGGGCCAACGTCCTGACTTTC | CAISSGGSSSGANVLTF | . | TRBJ2-6 | TRBV10-3 | .
TGCGCCAGCAGCTTGGGACCACCCTACAGGGAAATCTCTGGAAACACCATATATTTT | CASSLGPPYREISGNTIYF | . | TRBJ1-3 | TRBV5-1 | .
TGCAGTGCTAGAGATCGGGTTCGCTCCTACAATGAGCAGTTCTTC | CSARDRVRSYNEQFF | . | TRBJ2-1 | TRBV20-1 | .
TGTGCCACTCGGGGGGGTCAAGAGACCCAGTACTTC | CATRGGQETQYF | TRBD2 | TRBJ2-5 | TRBV6-2/TRBV6-3 | few
TGTGCCAGCAGCTCCGGGGGGGTCCAGGTAGAGCAGTTCTTC | CASSSGGVQVEQFF | TRBD2 | TRBJ2-1 | TRBV7-2 | .
TGCGCCAGCAGCTCCCCCGGTAGCGGGGGTGAGACCCAGTACTTC | CASSSPGSGGETQYF | TRBD2 | TRBJ2-5 | TRBV5-1 | .
TGTGCTAGCAGCCGGGACTTGAACTACGAGCAGTACTTC | CASSRDLNYEQYF | . | TRBJ2-7 | TRBV7-7 | .
TGTGCCAGCAGTCCACTTACATCTGTTAACACTGAAGCTTTCTTT | CASSPLTSVNTEAFF | . | TRBJ1-1 | TRBV7-9 | .
TGTGCCAGCAGTGAACTATCTGGGGCCAACGTCCTGACTTTC | CASSELSGANVLTF | . | TRBJ2-6 | TRBV2 | .
TGCGCCAGCAGCTTGATAACGGGGCCGAACACTGAAGCTTTCTTT | CASSLITGPNTEAFF | . | TRBJ1-1 | TRBV5-1 | few
TGTGCCACCTCCCGGGGGCATTTGGGCTACGAGCAGTACTTC | CATSRGHLGYEQYF | . | TRBJ2-7 | TRBV6-5 | .
TGCAGTGCTAGAGACAGGGATCTAATGTTCTTC | CSARDRDLMFF | . | TRBJ2-5 | TRBV20-1 | .
TGCAGTGCTAACCCCACAAGCGGGGGGGCCCGGGAGACCCAGTACTTC | CSANPTSGGARETQYF | TRBD2 | TRBJ2-5 | TRBV20-1 | few
TGCGCCAGCAGCCCCACGAGGGGGGCGGGGGAGCAGTTCTTC | CASSPTRGAGEQFF | . | TRBJ2-1 | TRBV5-1 | .